The rows below give T cell receptor beta chains drawn from one sample of a study of blood T cell repertoires in COVID-19. Some clones are missing from TCRdb's copy, which holds only in-frame ones; the method was immunoSEQ multiplex PCR. Altogether a few hundred thousand clones are present, around 92% being singletons, with the ten largest covering 11%. The sequenced sample was peripheral blood. These receptors were obtained from a woman in her thirties with COVID-19, enrolled during active disease. Each CDR3 is given with its conserved first and last residue. D genes are given only for firm matches. Not every row has a clone size; where given, it reads once, few, many or a size class.

V gene,D gene,clone size,J gene,CDR3 protein,CDR3 DNA
TRBV28,-,-,TRBJ1-1,CASSFPGNTEAFF,TGTGCCAGCAGTTTCCCCGGGAACACTGAAGCTTTCTTT
TRBV5-1,-,many,TRBJ2-7,CASSWKKVPEGRFLEQYF,TGCGCCAGCAGCTGGAAAAAGGTACCGGAGGGACGGTTTCTCGAGCAGTACTTC
TRBV5-4,TRBD1,-,TRBJ1-2,CASSLEGRGNGYTF,TGTGCCAGCAGCTTGGAGGGCAGGGGGAATGGCTACACCTTC
TRBV4-2,TRBD2,-,TRBJ2-7,CASSQVAGRGGWNEQYF,TGTGCCAGCAGCCAAGTTGCGGGTCGGGGGGGCTGGAACGAGCAGTACTTC
TRBV5-4,TRBD1,-,TRBJ2-7,CASSATGQTYEQYF,TGTGCCAGCAGCGCGACAGGGCAGACCTACGAGCAGTACTTC
TRBV6-5,-,-,TRBJ1-5,CASNRDQGQPQHF,TGTGCCAGCAACAGGGATCAGGGTCAGCCCCAGCATTTT
TRBV6-5,TRBD1,-,TRBJ2-1,CASSPTWTGANEQFF,TGTGCCAGCAGTCCCACCTGGACAGGAGCCAATGAGCAGTTCTTC
TRBV12-3/TRBV12-4,-,-,TRBJ2-2,CASSFRGTGELFF,TGTGCCAGCAGTTTCCGGGGCACCGGGGAGCTGTTTTTT
TRBV6-5,TRBD2,-,TRBJ2-7,CASSRDGGGKEQYF,TGTGCCAGCAGTCGCGACGGGGGAGGGAAAGAGCAGTACTTC
TRBV6-4,TRBD2,-,TRBJ2-1,CASTRTSGGNEQFF,TGTGCCAGCACTCGGACTAGCGGGGGTAATGAGCAGTTCTTC
TRBV30,-,-,TRBJ1-5,CAWREGVGPQHF,TGTGCCTGGAGGGAAGGAGTTGGGCCCCAGCATTTT
TRBV19,-,-,TRBJ2-5,CASISPRGSFHF,TGTGCCAGTATCTCTCCGAGGGGGAGTTTTCACTTC
TRBV20-1,-,-,TRBJ2-6,CSASPRGAGANVLTF,TGCAGTGCTAGTCCCAGGGGGGCTGGGGCCAACGTCCTGACTTTC
TRBV7-9,-,-,TRBJ2-2,CVSNRPNTGELFF,TGTGTTAGCAACAGGCCGAACACCGGGGAGCTGTTTTTT
TRBV19,-,few,TRBJ1-1,CASSITGMGTEAFF,TGTGCCAGTAGTATTACGGGAATGGGCACTGAAGCTTTCTTT
TRBV5-8,-,-,TRBJ1-1,CASSFFQIKEAFF,TGTGCCAGCAGCTTTTTTCAGATTAAAGAAGCTTTCTTT
TRBV6-2/TRBV6-3,TRBD2,few,TRBJ2-1,CASSYGLAGTQQFF,TGTGCCAGCAGTTATGGACTAGCGGGAACTCAGCAGTTCTTC
TRBV21-1,-,-,TRBJ1-1,CASSKAGRENTEAFF,TGTGCCAGCAGCAAAGCTGGCAGGGAGAACACTGAAGCTTTCTTT
TRBV2,-,-,TRBJ1-5,CASSGQFSNQPQHF,TGTGCCAGCAGTGGACAGTTTAGCAATCAGCCCCAGCATTTT
TRBV5-6,-,-,TRBJ1-1,CASSLWLHPNTEAFF,TGTGCCAGCAGCTTGTGGTTACACCCCAACACTGAAGCTTTCTTT
TRBV10-3,TRBD1,once,TRBJ1-4,CAISGSPNTRDRVEKLFF,TGTGCCATCAGTGGTTCGCCCAATACCCGGGACAGGGTGGAAAAACTGTTTTTT
TRBV5-1,TRBD1,-,TRBJ2-3,CASSASGTESSDTQYF,TGCGCCAGCAGCGCTTCCGGGACAGAGAGTTCAGATACGCAGTATTTT